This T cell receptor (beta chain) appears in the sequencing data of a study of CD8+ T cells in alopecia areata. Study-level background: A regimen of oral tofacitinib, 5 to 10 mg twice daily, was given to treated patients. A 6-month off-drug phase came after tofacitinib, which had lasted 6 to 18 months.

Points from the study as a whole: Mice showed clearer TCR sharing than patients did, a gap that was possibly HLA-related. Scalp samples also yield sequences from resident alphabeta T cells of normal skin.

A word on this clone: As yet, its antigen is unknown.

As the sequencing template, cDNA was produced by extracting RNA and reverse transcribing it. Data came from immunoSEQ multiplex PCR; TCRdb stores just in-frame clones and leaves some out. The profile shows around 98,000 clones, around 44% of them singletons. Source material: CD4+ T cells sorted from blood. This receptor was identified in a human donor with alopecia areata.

The DNA of the CDR3 is TGTGCCAGCAGATGGACAGGAAGCCGAGACGAGGAGACCCAGTACTTC. Translated: CASRWTGSRDEETQYF. This chain connects TRBV27 to TRBJ2-5, with 7 bases identical to TRBD1. Germline assignment: CDR1 MNHEY and CDR2 SMNVEV (reference sequence). This CDR3 contains 16 residues. Trimming removed 6 bases from V and 5 bases from J; junction bases left unmatched: 15.